The rows below give T cell receptor beta chains drawn from one sample of a study of T cell responses to AZD1222 COVID-19 vaccine. The assay was immunoSEQ multiplex PCR, and TCRdb's table has in-frame clones only and misses some. The sample lists under 200,000 clones, 92% occurring once. Sequences were derived from peripheral blood, sampled 28 days after the second AZD1222 dose. The receptors stem from an adult who received the AZD1222 COVID-19 vaccine. The CDR3 runs from the conserved cysteine through the conserved F or W. The D gene is left open where the match is weak.

TRBJ2-2,TRBV2,TRBD1,CASSNPGQGFVGNTGELFF,TGTGCCAGCAGTAATCCGGGACAGGGGTTTGTTGGGAACACCGGGGAGCTGTTTTTT
TRBJ1-3,TRBV18,.,CASSSGLSGNTIYF,TGTGCCAGCTCTTCAGGGCTCTCTGGAAACACCATATATTTT
TRBJ1-1,TRBV6-4,.,CASSDGAGMGNTEAFF,TGTGCCAGCAGTGATGGGGCAGGGATGGGTAACACTGAAGCTTTCTTT
TRBJ2-2,TRBV7-2,.,CASSLLSSGHTGELFF,TGTGCCAGCAGCTTACTTAGTAGCGGACACACCGGGGAGCTGTTTTTT
TRBJ1-1,TRBV29-1,.,CSVVGRGDTEAFF,TGCAGCGTTGTCGGGAGGGGGGACACTGAAGCTTTCTTT
TRBJ2-3,TRBV12-5,.,CASGLVGGGRTDTQYF,TGTGCTAGTGGTTTGGTAGGTGGGGGTAGGACAGATACGCAGTATTTT
TRBJ2-7,TRBV10-3,.,CAISESPIEQYF,TGTGCCATCAGTGAGTCGCCTATCGAGCAGTACTTC
TRBJ2-7,TRBV7-2,.,CASSLVAGPYEQYF,TGTGCCAGCAGCTTAGTGGCCGGGCCCTACGAGCAGTACTTC
TRBJ2-1,TRBV4-1,TRBD2,CASSQGWGRERGDEQFF,TGCGCCAGCAGCCAAGGTTGGGGGAGGGAAAGAGGGGATGAGCAGTTCTTC
TRBJ1-1,TRBV28,.,CASSSPGERNTEAFF,TGTGCCAGCAGTTCCCCGGGGGAACGGAACACTGAAGCTTTCTTT
TRBJ1-3,TRBV19,.,CASSLGTLSSGNTIYF,TGTGCCAGTAGTCTCGGGACACTTAGCTCTGGAAACACCATATATTTT